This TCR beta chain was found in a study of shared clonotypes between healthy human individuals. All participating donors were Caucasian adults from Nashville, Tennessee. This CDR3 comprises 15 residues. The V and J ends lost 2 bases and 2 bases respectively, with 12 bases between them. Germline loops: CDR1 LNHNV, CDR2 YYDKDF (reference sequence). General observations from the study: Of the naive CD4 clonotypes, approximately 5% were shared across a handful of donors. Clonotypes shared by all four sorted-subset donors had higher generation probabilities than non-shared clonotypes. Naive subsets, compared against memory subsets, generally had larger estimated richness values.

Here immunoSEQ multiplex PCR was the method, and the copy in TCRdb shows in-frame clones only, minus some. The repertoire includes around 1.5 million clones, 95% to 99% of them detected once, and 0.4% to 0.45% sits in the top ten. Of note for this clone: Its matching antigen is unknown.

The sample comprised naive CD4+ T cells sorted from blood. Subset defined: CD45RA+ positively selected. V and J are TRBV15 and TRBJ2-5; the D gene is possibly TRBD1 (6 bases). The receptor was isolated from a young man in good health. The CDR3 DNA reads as TGTGCCACCAGCAGAAACCGGGACACTCAAGAGACCCAGTACTTC. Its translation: CATSRNRDTQETQYF.